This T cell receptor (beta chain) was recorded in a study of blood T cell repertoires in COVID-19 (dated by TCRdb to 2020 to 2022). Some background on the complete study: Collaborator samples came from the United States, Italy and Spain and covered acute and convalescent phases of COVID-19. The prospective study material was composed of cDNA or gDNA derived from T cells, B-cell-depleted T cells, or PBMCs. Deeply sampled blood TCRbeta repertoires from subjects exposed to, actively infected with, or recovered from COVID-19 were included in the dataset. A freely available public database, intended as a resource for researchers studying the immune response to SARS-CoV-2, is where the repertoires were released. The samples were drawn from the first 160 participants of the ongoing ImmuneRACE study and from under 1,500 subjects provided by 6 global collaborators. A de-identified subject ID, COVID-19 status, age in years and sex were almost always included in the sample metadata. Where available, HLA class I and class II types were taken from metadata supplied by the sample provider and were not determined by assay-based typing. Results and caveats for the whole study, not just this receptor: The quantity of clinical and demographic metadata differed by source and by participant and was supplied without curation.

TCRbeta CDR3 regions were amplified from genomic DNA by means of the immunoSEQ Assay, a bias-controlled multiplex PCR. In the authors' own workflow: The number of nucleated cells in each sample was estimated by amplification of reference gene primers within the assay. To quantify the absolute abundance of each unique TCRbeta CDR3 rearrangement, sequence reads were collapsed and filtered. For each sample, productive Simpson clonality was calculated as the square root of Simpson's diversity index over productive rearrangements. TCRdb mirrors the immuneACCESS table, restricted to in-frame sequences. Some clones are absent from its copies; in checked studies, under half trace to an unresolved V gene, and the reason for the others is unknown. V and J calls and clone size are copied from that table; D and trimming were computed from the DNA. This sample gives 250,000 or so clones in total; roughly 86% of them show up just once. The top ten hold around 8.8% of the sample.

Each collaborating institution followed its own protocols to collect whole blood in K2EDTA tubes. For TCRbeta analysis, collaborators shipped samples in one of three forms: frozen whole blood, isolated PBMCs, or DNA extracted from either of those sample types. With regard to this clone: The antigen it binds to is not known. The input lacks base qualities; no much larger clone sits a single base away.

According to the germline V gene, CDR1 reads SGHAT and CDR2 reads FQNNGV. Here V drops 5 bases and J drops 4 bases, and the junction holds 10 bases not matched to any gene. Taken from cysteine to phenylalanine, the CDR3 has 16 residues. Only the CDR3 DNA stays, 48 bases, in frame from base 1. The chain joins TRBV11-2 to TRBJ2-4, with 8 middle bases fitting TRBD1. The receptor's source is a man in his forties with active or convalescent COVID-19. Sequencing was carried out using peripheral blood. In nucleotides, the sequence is TGTGCCAGCAGCAATGAGCCAGGGGGCGGGAAAAACATTCAGTACTTC. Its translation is CASSNEPGGGKNIQYF.